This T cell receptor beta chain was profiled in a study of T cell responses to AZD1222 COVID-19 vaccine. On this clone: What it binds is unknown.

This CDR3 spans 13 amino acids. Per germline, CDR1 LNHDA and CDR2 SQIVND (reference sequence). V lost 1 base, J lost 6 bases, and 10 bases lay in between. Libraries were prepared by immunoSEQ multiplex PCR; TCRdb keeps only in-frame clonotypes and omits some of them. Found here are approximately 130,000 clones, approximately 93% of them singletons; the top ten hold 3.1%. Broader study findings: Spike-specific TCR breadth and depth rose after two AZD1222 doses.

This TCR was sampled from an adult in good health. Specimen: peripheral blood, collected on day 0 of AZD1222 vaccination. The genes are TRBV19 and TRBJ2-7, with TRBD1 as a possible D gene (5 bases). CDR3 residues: CASSIGGNGEQYF. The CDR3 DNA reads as TGTGCCAGTAGTATAGGGGGCAATGGCGAGCAGTACTTC.